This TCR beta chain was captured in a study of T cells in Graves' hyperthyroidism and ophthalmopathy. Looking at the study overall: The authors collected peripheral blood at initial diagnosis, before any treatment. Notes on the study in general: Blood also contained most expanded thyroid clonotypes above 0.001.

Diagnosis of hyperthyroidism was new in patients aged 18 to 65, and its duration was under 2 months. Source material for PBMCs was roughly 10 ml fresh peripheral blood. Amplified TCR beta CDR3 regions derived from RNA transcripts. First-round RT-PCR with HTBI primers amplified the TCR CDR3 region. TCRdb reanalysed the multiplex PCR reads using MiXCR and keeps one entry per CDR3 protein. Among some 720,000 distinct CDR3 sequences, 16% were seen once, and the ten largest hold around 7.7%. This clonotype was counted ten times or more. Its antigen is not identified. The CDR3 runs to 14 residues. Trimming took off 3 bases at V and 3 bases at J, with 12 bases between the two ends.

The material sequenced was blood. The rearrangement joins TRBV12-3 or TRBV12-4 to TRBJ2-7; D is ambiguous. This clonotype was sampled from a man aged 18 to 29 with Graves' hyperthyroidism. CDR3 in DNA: TGTGCCAGCAGTTTCGGGCAGGTAGGCTACGAGCAGTACTTC. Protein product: CASSFGQVGYEQYF.